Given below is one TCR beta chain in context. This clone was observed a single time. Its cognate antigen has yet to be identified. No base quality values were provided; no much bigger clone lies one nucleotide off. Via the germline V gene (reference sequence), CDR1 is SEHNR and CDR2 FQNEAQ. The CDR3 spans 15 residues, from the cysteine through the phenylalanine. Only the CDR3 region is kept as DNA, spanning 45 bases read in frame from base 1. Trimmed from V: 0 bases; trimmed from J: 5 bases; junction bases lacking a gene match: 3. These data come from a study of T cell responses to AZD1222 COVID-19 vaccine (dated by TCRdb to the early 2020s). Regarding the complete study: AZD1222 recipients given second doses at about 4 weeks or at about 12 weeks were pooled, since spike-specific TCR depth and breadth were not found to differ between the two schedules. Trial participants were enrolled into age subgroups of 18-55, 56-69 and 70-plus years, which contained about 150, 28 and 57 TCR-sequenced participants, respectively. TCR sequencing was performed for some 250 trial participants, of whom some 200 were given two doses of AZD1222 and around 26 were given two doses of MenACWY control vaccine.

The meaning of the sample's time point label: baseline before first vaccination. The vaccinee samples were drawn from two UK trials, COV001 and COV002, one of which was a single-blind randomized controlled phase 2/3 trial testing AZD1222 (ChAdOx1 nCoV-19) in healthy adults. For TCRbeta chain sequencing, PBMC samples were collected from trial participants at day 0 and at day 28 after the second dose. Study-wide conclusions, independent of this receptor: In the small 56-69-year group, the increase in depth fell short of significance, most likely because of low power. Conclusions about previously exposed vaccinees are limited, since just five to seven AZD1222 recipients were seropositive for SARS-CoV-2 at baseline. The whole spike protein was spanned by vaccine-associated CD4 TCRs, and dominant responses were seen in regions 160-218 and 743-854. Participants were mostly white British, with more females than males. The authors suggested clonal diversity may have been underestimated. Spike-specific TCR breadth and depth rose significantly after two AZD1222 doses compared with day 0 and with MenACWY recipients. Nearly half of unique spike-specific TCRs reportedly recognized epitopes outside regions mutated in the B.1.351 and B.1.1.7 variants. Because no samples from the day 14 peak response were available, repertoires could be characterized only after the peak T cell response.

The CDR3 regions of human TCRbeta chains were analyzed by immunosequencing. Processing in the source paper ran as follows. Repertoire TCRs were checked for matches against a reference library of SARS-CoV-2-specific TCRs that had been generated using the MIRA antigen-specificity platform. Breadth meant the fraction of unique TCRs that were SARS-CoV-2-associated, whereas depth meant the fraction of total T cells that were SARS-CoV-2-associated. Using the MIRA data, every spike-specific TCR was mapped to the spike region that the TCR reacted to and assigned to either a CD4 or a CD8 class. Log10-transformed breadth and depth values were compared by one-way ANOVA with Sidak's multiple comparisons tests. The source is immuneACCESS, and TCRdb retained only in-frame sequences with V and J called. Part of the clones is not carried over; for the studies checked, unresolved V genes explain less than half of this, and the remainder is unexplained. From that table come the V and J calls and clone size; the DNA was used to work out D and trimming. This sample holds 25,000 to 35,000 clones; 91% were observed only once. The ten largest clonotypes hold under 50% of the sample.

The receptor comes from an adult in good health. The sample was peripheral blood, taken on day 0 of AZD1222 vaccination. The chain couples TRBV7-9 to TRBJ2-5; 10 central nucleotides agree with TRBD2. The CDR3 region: CASSLAVAGGETQYF. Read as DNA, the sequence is TGTGCCAGCAGCTTAGCGGTAGCGGGGGGCGAGACCCAGTACTTC.